The 14 T cell receptor beta chains given below trace back to one sample, sequenced in a study of tumor-infiltrating lymphocytes in primary liver carcinoma. Unsorted whole blood yielded blood RNA, and germline DNA was extracted as well. The authors made TCR beta cDNA from around 500 ng total RNA with a constant-region primer. Three nested multiplex PCR rounds of slightly modified ARM-PCR generated TCR beta libraries. Each of the first two PCR rounds ran approximately 11 cycles with TRBV1-TRBV30 forward and C-beta reverse primers. TCRdb processed the multiplex PCR reads anew with MiXCR; each CDR3 protein has one entry. The sample carries 310,000 or so distinct CDR3 sequences, 65% recorded once. Sequenced sample: peripheral blood. These receptors originate from a man aged 40-49 years with primary liver carcinoma and hepatitis B virus infection.

A remark on this clonotype: This may be a read error, as it is one base from a much larger clone. This sequence joins TRBV6-9 and TRBJ2-7; no clear D. The CDR3 spans 11 residues. V was clipped by 7 bases and J by 5 bases, with 9 bases between them. Germline V gives CDR1 MNHGY, CDR2 SVAAGI. The CDR3 DNA follows: TGTGCCAGCAAACGGACCCACGAGCAGTACTTC. Translated, it gives CASKRTHEQYF.

V gene TRBV11-2 combines with J gene TRBJ2-1; 8 bases match TRBD1. V gave up 11 bases and J gave up 4 bases; unmatched junction bases: 13. From germline, CDR1 is SGHAT and CDR2 FQNNGV. This CDR3 has 15 amino acids. CDR3 DNA: TGTGCCTGCATCTACCCAGGGGGCGCATACAATGAGCAGTTCTTC. Protein product: CACIYPGGAYNEQFF. The whole variable domain, filled in from reference TRBV11-2 and TRBJ2-1, reads EAGVAQSPRYKIIEKRQSVAFWCNPISGHATLYWYQQILGQGPKLLIQFQNNGVVDDSQLPKDRFSAERLKGVDSTLKIQPAKLEDSAVYLCACIYPGGAYNEQFFGPGTRLTVL.

Notes on this clonotype: A junction boundary mismatches the germline segment, possibly from a read error. V usage is TRBV11-2 and J usage is TRBJ2-7, with D perhaps being TRBD1 or TRBD2 (5 bases each). This CDR3 comprises 14 residues. Germline-derived CDR1 and CDR2 are SGHAT and FQNNGV. CDR3 coding DNA: TGTGACAGCAGCTCCGGGGCAGGGACCTACGAGCAGTACTTC. Translated: CDSSSGAGTYEQYF. Together with reference TRBV11-2 and TRBJ2-7, the CDR3 gives the full variable domain: EAGVAQSPRYKIIEKRQSVAFWCNPISGHATLYWYQQILGQGPKLLIQFQNNGVVDDSQLPKDRFSAERLKGVDSTLKIQPAKLEDSAVYLCDSSSGAGTYEQYFGPGTRLTVT.

Worth noting for this clonotype: Being one base from a much bigger clone, this may be a read error. V and J are TRBV21-1 and TRBJ2-7; the table's D call, TRBD1, was not checked against the DNA. TRBV21-1 is shown as a pseudogene. CDR3 length: 13 residues. The CDR3 region is CASSKRPWGEQYF. CDR3 nucleotide sequence: TGTGCCAGCAGCAAACGGCCATGGGGGGAGCAGTACTTC.

This chain connects TRBV6-1 to TRBJ2-7; unclear D gene. Germline assignment: CDR1 MNHNS and CDR2 SASEGT. V was cut by 6 bases and J by 3 bases, with 18 bases left in between. This CDR3 spans 15 amino acids. In DNA form, the CDR3 reads TGTGCCAGCAGGCGCCTAGGAAGGGTCCACTACGAGCAGTACTTC. Amino acid sequence: CASRRLGRVHYEQYF.

A remark on this clonotype: A read error may produce the germline difference seen at one junction end. This chain links TRBV11-2 with TRBJ2-3, with D tentatively TRBD1 (5 bases). Germline V lookup: CDR1 SGHAT, CDR2 FQNNGV. The length of the CDR3 is 14 residues. CDR3 nucleotide sequence: TGTGCCAGCAGCTTGGGGCTGTCACCAGATATGCAGTATTTT. Encoded protein: CASSLGLSPDMQYF.

On this clonotype itself: This may be a read error, as it is one base from a much larger clone. The chain employs TRBV28 and TRBJ1-6; 7 bases fit TRBD1. After removal of 3 bases from V and 8 bases from J, the junction contained 4 bases not matched to a gene. The CDR3 has 14 amino acids. The germline gives CDR1 MDHEN, CDR2 SYDVKM. CDR3 amino acids: CASSFLRGHSPLHF. The CDR3, as DNA: TGTGCCAGCAGTTTCTTAAGGGGGCATTCACCCCTCCACTTT. Filled out from reference TRBV28 and TRBJ1-6, the complete variable domain reads DVKVTQSSRYLVKRTGEKVFLECVQDMDHENMFWYRQDPGLGLRLIYFSYDVKMKEKGDIPEGYSVSREKKERFSLILESASTNQTSMYLCASSFLRGHSPLHFGNGTRLTVT.

Remarks on this clonotype: Just one base apart from a much larger clone, this may be a read error. The chain carries TRBV6-2 or TRBV6-3 and TRBJ2-7, with D perhaps matching TRBD2 (5 bases). The CDR3 has 11 amino acids. The germline gives CDR1 MNHEY, CDR2 SVGEGT. The CDR3 DNA reads as TGTGTCAGCGGACGGGAATACGAGCAGTACTTC. Amino acid sequence: CVSGREYEQYF.

This clonotype was counted only a few times. The chain carries TRBV12-3 or TRBV12-4 and TRBJ1-2, with D perhaps matching TRBD1 (5 bases). This CDR3 has 15 amino acids. Trimming removed 2 bases at V and 4 bases at J, with 14 bases between. CDR3 amino acids: CASSLRQSAAYGYTF. Written as DNA, the CDR3 is TGTGCCAGCAGTTTAAGACAGTCGGCAGCCTATGGCTACACCTTC.

This clonotype came up many times. The chain joins TRBV6-1 to TRBJ2-3, with 9 bases that match TRBD1. The CDR3 has 16 residues. The germline V gene encodes CDR1 MNHNS and CDR2 SASEGT. V dropped 5 bases and J dropped 2; count of bases not matched to a gene: 8. Written as DNA, the CDR3 is TGTGCCAGCAGTCTCTTCCGGACAGGGGTCACAGATACGCAGTATTTT. It is translated as CASSLFRTGVTDTQYF.

The table lists this clonotype with many counts. V and J are TRBV6-2 or TRBV6-3 and TRBJ2-7; 10 nucleotides agree with TRBD2. With V trimmed by 0 bases and J by 7 bases, 15 bases remained unmatched. In germline, CDR1 is MNHEY, CDR2 SVGEGT. The CDR3 spans 18 residues. CDR3 DNA: TGTGCCAGCAGTTACTCGATTGGTAGCGGGAGGCCCCAGGAAGAGCAGTACTTC. Amino acids: CASSYSIGSGRPQEEQYF.

As regards this clonotype: This may be a read error, as it is one base from a much larger clone. V gene TRBV4-1 combines with J gene TRBJ2-7; 10 bases agree with TRBD1. Germline assignment: CDR1 MGHRA and CDR2 YSYEKL. This CDR3 region has 17 residues. This CDR3 reads CASSQERDRGQAYEQCF. In nucleotides, the CDR3 is TGCGCCAGCAGCCAAGAGAGGGACAGGGGTCAAGCCTACGAGCAGTGCTTC.

V and J are TRBV11-2 and TRBJ2-7, with TRBD2 identical over 8 bases. Germline V gives CDR1 SGHAT, CDR2 FQNNGV. The CDR3 runs 11 residues. The CDR3 protein is CASSNGGGLYF. The CDR3 DNA sequence: TGTGCTAGCTCCAATGGCGGGGGGTTGTACTTC. The full variable domain, in which reference TRBV11-2 and TRBJ2-7 provide the parts outside the CDR3, is EAGVAQSPRYKIIEKRQSVAFWCNPISGHATLYWYQQILGQGPKLLIQFQNNGVVDDSQLPKDRFSAERLKGVDSTLKIQPAKLEDSAVYLCASSNGGGLYFGPGTRLTVT.

The J gene is TRBJ2-3, the V gene TRBV25-1; D remains ambiguous. The J call may be faulty, since TRBJ1-5 better matches the DNA end. The germline V gene encodes CDR1 MGHDK and CDR2 SYGVNS. The CDR3 has 12 amino acids. The CDR3 sequence: CASSLSGDTQHF. In DNA, the CDR3 is TGTGCCAGCAGTTTATCCGGGGATACGCAGCATTTT.